The 27 T cell receptor beta chains below all came from one sample that was sequenced in a study of shared clonotypes between healthy human individuals (dated by TCRdb to 2019 to 2021). CD8 naive samples consisted of CD45RO-negative cells that were positively selected for CCR7, yielding a CD45RA+CCR7+ population without TemRA cells. Library creation used the immunoSEQ multiplex PCR assay. Sourced from immuneACCESS, this table was stored by TCRdb with only in-frame sequences that have V and J called. A share of the clones is absent; for the studies checked, an unresolved V gene accounts for under half, and the remainder has no known explanation. The sample table lists about 800,000 clones, 96% of them with a count of one. The ten largest make up less than 0.25% of the sample. Sequenced material: naive CD8+ T cells sorted from blood. The sample's cell subset or site label, decoded: CD45RA+CCR7+. The receptors shown here come from a young man in good health.

V is TRBV18 and J is TRBJ2-4, with 7 nucleotides matching TRBD1. The CDR3 loop spans 17 amino acids. CDR1 KGHSH and CDR2 LQKENI come from the germline V gene. V gave up 5 bases and J gave up 5 bases; unmatched junction bases: 15. In nucleotides, the CDR3 is TGTGCCAGCTCAGGGAACAGGGGCTCTACCAGCCAAAACATTCAGTACTTC. Residues: CASSGNRGSTSQNIQYF.

This chain joins TRBV11-2 and TRBJ2-7, with D possibly TRBD2 on 5 matching bases. This CDR3 spans 16 amino acids. Trimming took off 8 bases at V and 0 bases at J, with 20 bases between the two ends. Germline V lookup: CDR1 SGHAT, CDR2 FQNNGV. CDR3 nucleotides: TGTGCCAGCTACGACCGAGGGCCGGACCCCTCCTACGAGCAGTACTTC. It translates to CASYDRGPDPSYEQYF.

The rearrangement links TRBV27 to TRBJ2-2; maybe TRBD2 (5 bases). CDR1 is MNHEY, CDR2 SMNVEV, per germline (reference sequence). The CDR3 is 21 amino acids. V was pared by 2 bases and J by 2 bases, with 27 bases between. The CDR3 region has the DNA TGTGCCAGCAGTTTAGTGTACTCTCTCGGTGGAGCGGACCTAAACACCGGGGAGCTGTTTTTT. Translated, it gives CASSLVYSLGGADLNTGELFF.

This sequence joins TRBV6-5 and TRBJ2-7; D gene ambiguous. The CDR3 is 16 residues long. Germline values: CDR1 MNHEY, CDR2 SVGAGI. V was cut by 2 bases and J by 3 bases, with 17 bases left in between. The CDR3 DNA reads as TGTGCCAGCAGTTACACCAATAGCCAATCGGGCTACGAGCAGTACTTC. Amino acid sequence: CASSYTNSQSGYEQYF.

CDR3 DNA sequence: TGTGCCAGCAGCTCGGTGGGCTCCTACAATGAGCAGTTCTTC. It yields the protein CASSSVGSYNEQFF. The chain employs TRBV13 and TRBJ2-1; D remains unclear. The germline CDR1 and CDR2 sequences are PRHDT and FYEKMQ (reference sequence). Trimming took 4 bases from V and 0 from J, leaving 7 bases between them. The CDR3 has 14 residues.

The rearrangement links TRBV2 to TRBJ2-7, with 9 bases fitting TRBD2. CDR1 is SNHLY and CDR2 is FYNNEI in the germline V gene. CDR3 length: 17 residues. The ends lost 1 base at V and 6 bases at J; junction bases unmatched: 13. The CDR3 coding sequence is TGTGCCAGCAGTGAAGAGTTAGCGGGAGCTACTACTATCGAGCAGTACTTC. It translates to CASSEELAGATTIEQYF.

CDR3 nucleotide sequence: TGTGCCAGCAGTCCCCCCGGGCGGGAGGCCACCGGGGAGCTGTTTTTT. Its protein product is CASSPPGREATGELFF. The V gene is TRBV28, the J gene TRBJ2-2; TRBD2 agrees at 8 bases. J gave up 4 bases and V 5 bases, and 9 bases lay outside the gene matches. CDR1 is MDHEN, CDR2 SYDVKM, per germline. This CDR3 has 16 amino acids.

The rearrangement joins TRBV28 to TRBJ2-7; D may be TRBD2 (6 bases). The CDR3 totals 14 residues. The ends were cut back, 3 bases at V and 4 bases at J, with 13 bases in the middle. Germline V lookup: CDR1 MDHEN, CDR2 SYDVKM. The DNA of the CDR3 is TGTGCCAGCAGTTTCCTAGCGTCCTCGTACGAGCAGTACTTC. Translation gives CASSFLASSYEQYF.

The gene calls are TRBV27 and TRBJ2-1, with no clear D. The CDR3 consists of 14 residues. The germline CDR1 and CDR2 sequences are MNHEY and SMNVEV (reference sequence). V dropped 2 bases and J dropped 9 bases, with 14 bases sitting between them. This CDR3 reads CASSLSFTLAEQFF. CDR3 DNA: TGTGCCAGCAGTTTAAGCTTTACTCTCGCTGAGCAGTTCTTC.

V is TRBV4-1 and J is TRBJ2-1; 7 bases are shared with TRBD2. V lost 0 bases, J lost 10 bases, and 18 bases stayed unmatched. The length of the CDR3 is 18 residues. Germline lookup yields CDR1 MGHRA and CDR2 YSYEKL. CDR3 protein: CASSQEGWLAVEIGEQFF. DNA of the CDR3: TGCGCCAGCAGCCAAGAAGGTTGGCTAGCGGTGGAGATTGGCGAGCAGTTCTTC.

For the CDR3, the DNA is TGCAGCGTTCTCGCCAGGGGAGGAAATGAGCAGTTCTTC. Amino acid sequence: CSVLARGGNEQFF. The chain carries TRBV29-1 and TRBJ2-1, with D possibly being TRBD1 or TRBD2 (6 bases each). Trimming took off 5 bases at V and 7 bases at J, with 15 bases between the two ends. Germline values: CDR1 SQVTM, CDR2 ANQGSEA. This CDR3 has 13 residues.

V is TRBV5-8 and J is TRBJ1-1; TRBD1 might be the D (6 bases). Trimming stripped 4 bases from V and 11 bases from J, with 18 bases between. Germline CDR1 and CDR2: SGHTS and YDEGEE. This CDR3 is 13 amino acids long. In DNA form, the CDR3 reads TGTGCCAGCAGCCAATCCGGGACAATGGAGGCTTTCTTT. Translation: CASSQSGTMEAFF.

Of note for this clone: Distinct nucleotide sequences in the sample also encode this CDR3. This chain uses TRBV27 with TRBJ2-7, with TRBD2 matching 9 bases. The CDR3 extends over 14 amino acids. Germline V lookup: CDR1 MNHEY, CDR2 SMNVEV (reference sequence). Trimming removed 2 bases from V and 4 bases from J; junction bases left unmatched: 3. CDR3 nucleotides: TGTGCCAGCAGTTTAGGGCGGGAGGGTTACGAGCAGTACTTC. It yields the protein CASSLGREGYEQYF.

V gene TRBV27 combines with J gene TRBJ2-5, with 10 bases fitting TRBD2. The CDR3 covers 15 residues. The V gene's germline CDR1 is MNHEY and CDR2 SMNVEV (reference sequence). V trimming: 7 bases; J trimming: 4 bases; junction bases outside the gene matches: 9. The CDR3 here is CASKGLAGALETQYF. CDR3 nucleotides: TGTGCCAGCAAGGGGCTAGCGGGAGCGCTAGAGACCCAGTACTTC.

V is TRBV19 and J is TRBJ2-5; the D is unclear. The CDR3 is 15 amino acids. Trimming shortened V by 3 bases and J by 6 bases, and 17 bases separated the two germline ends. Germline V lookup: CDR1 LNHDA, CDR2 SQIVND (reference sequence). The CDR3 loop is CASSIWWGVWQTQYF. In DNA, the CDR3 is TGTGCCAGTAGTATTTGGTGGGGTGTGTGGCAGACCCAGTACTTC.

The rearrangement links TRBV7-9 to TRBJ2-5; 7 bases fit TRBD2. Germline V gene data show CDR1 as SEHNR and CDR2 as FQNEAQ (reference sequence). V was clipped by 5 bases and J by 5 bases; unmatched bases: 8. The CDR3 has 14 amino acids. Written as DNA, the CDR3 is TGTGCCAGCAGCGGCCCAGCGGGAAGGGAGACCCAGTACTTC. It translates to CASSGPAGRETQYF.

The chain employs TRBV27 and TRBJ2-5; D gene uncertain. The germline V gene encodes CDR1 MNHEY and CDR2 SMNVEV (reference sequence). This CDR3 spans 13 amino acids. Deletions cut 1 base from V and 10 bases from J, with 13 bases between. CDR3 DNA sequence: TGTGCCAGCAGTTTATATGCCTCGTGGGACCAGTACTTC. Translated, it gives CASSLYASWDQYF.

The chain joins TRBV18 to TRBJ2-7; D is undetermined. Looked up from germline, CDR1 is KGHSH and CDR2 is LQKENI. Trimming stripped 0 bases from V and 4 bases from J, with 10 bases between. The CDR3 runs to 14 residues. Here the CDR3 reads CASSPPISRYEQYF. As DNA, the CDR3 is TGTGCCAGCTCACCACCGATCTCACGTTACGAGCAGTACTTC.

V usage is TRBV12-5 and J usage is TRBJ1-3; no firm D call. Trimming pared 0 bases from V and 6 bases from J, leaving 15 bases between. CDR1 and CDR2 from the germline V gene are LGHNT and FRNRAP. This CDR3 comprises 16 residues. The CDR3 spells CASGLVGFSRENTIYF. DNA for the CDR3: TGTGCTAGTGGTTTGGTCGGTTTCTCTCGGGAAAACACCATATATTTT.

The chain links TRBV10-3 to TRBJ2-2, with 15 bases matching TRBD2. V dropped 4 bases and J dropped 6; count of bases not matched to a gene: 9. Germline V lookup: CDR1 ENHRY, CDR2 SYGVKD. This CDR3 spans 18 amino acids. CDR3 region: CAISAWTSGRAGSGELFF. CDR3 sequence (DNA): TGTGCCATCAGTGCGTGGACTAGCGGGAGGGCCGGGTCCGGGGAGCTGTTTTTT.

V is TRBV6-5 and J is TRBJ1-5, with D perhaps matching TRBD1 (5 bases). V was trimmed by 5 bases and J by 4 bases, leaving 12 bases between them. The CDR3 is 14 residues long. Germline assignment: CDR1 MNHEY and CDR2 SVGAGI. CDR3 DNA: TGTGCCAGCAGTCCAAGTCGGGGGAATCAGCCCCAGCATTTT. Its protein is CASSPSRGNQPQHF.

The chain recombines TRBV9 with TRBJ2-7; 7 bases match TRBD2. Germline CDR1 SGDLS, CDR2 YYNGEE. The CDR3 contains 14 residues. J was trimmed by 5 bases and V by 3 bases; bases with no gene match: 8. Here the CDR3 reads CASSGGGSSDEQYF. CDR3 in DNA: TGTGCCAGCAGCGGCGGCGGGAGTAGCGACGAGCAGTACTTC.

The rearrangement uses TRBV30 and TRBJ2-7; 7 bases agree with TRBD2. Germline CDR1 GTSNPN, CDR2 SVGIG (reference sequence). The V and J ends lost 4 bases and 3 bases, in that order; junction bases with no gene match: 6. This CDR3 region has 13 residues. CDR3: CAWTVASGYEQYF. Written as DNA, the CDR3 is TGTGCCTGGACGGTGGCTAGCGGCTACGAGCAGTACTTC.

V usage is TRBV28 and J usage is TRBJ2-7; D is ambiguous. The germline gives CDR1 MDHEN, CDR2 SYDVKM. Between the trimmed V and J ends, which lost 4 bases and 2 bases, there was a span of 6 bases. CDR3 size: 12 residues. In DNA, the CDR3 is TGTGCCAGCAGTTCCCTCACCTACGAGCAGTACTTC. Translated: CASSSLTYEQYF.

This rearrangement joins TRBV6-1 to TRBJ2-5, with a possible D match to TRBD2 (5 bases). CDR3 length: 15 residues. The V and J ends lost 2 bases and 4 bases respectively, with 14 bases between them. The germline V gene encodes CDR1 MNHNS and CDR2 SASEGT. CDR3 DNA sequence: TGTGCCAGCAGTGAATCCCGGACTCCACTAGAGACCCAGTACTTC. It specifies CASSESRTPLETQYF.

This clone was recorded once. V usage is TRBV21-1 and J usage is TRBJ2-5; TRBD1 is the table's D call and was not checked against the DNA. TRBV21-1 is labeled a pseudogene. This CDR3 has 10 residues. This chain's CDR3 is CATKGETQYF. The CDR3 region has the DNA TGTGCTACAAAGGGGGAGACCCAGTACTTC.

This sequence joins TRBV28 and TRBJ2-7; the D is unclear. The CDR3 spans 11 residues. Germline lookup yields CDR1 MDHEN and CDR2 SYDVKM. Trimming took off 10 bases at V and 0 bases at J, with 7 bases between the two ends. Here the CDR3 reads CATWSSYEQYF. In DNA form, the CDR3 reads TGTGCCACGTGGAGCTCCTACGAGCAGTACTTC. Filled out from reference TRBV28 and TRBJ2-7, the complete variable domain reads DVKVTQSSRYLVKRTGEKVFLECVQDMDHENMFWYRQDPGLGLRLIYFSYDVKMKEKGDIPEGYSVSREKKERFSLILESASTNQTSMYLCATWSSYEQYFGPGTRLTVT.